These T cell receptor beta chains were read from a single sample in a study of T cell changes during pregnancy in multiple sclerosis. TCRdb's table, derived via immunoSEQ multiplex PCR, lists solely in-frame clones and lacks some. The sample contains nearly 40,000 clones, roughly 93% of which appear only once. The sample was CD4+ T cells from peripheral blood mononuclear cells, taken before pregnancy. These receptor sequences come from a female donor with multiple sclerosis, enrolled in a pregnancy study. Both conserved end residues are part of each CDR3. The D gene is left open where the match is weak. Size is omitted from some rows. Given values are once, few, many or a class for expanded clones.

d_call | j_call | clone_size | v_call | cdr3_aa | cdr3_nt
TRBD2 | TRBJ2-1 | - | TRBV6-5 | CASSYWRLAGVNEQFF | TGTGCCAGCAGTTATTGGCGACTAGCGGGAGTCAATGAGCAGTTCTTC
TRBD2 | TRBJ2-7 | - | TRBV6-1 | CASSAPSSGPATYEQYF | TGTGCCAGCAGTGCCCCTTCTAGCGGACCAGCAACCTACGAGCAGTACTTC
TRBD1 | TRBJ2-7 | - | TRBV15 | CATSRFRQGTYEQYF | TGTGCCACCAGCAGATTTCGACAGGGAACCTACGAGCAGTACTTC
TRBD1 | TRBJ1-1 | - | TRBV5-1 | CASSTGQAEGAFF | TGCGCCAGCAGCACCGGACAGGCCGAGGGAGCTTTCTTT
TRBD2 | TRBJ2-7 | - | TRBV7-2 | CASSTGLVAYEQYF | TGTGCCAGCAGCACCGGACTAGTCGCCTACGAGCAGTACTTC
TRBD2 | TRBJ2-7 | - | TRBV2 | CASCGEGYEQYF | TGTGCCTCCTGTGGGGAGGGGTACGAGCAGTACTTC
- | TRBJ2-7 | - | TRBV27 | CASSRIEGEQYF | TGTGCCAGCAGTCGAATCGAGGGCGAGCAGTACTTC
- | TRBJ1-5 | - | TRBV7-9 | CASSPQRDQPQHF | TGTGCCAGCAGCCCACAGAGGGATCAGCCCCAGCATTTT
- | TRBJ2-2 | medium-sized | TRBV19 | CASRGATTGELFF | TGTGCCAGTAGGGGGGCGACCACCGGGGAGCTGTTTTTT
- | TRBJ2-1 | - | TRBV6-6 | CASSYSPGIYPEQFF | TGTGCCAGCAGTTACTCCCCGGGTATTTACCCTGAGCAGTTCTTC
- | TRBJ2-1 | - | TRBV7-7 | CASSLAGQYNEQFF | TGTGCTAGCAGCTTAGCCGGACAGTACAATGAGCAGTTCTTC
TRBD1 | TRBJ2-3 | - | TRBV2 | CASSETGTFTDTQYF | TGTGCCAGCAGTGAGACAGGGACCTTTACAGATACGCAGTATTTT
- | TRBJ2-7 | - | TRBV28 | CASSPDTSYEQYF | TGTGCCAGCAGCCCCGACACCTCCTACGAGCAGTACTTC
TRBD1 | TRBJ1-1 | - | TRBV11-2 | CASSLGTGGISEAFF | TGTGCCAGCAGCCTAGGGACAGGGGGCATTTCTGAAGCTTTCTTT